Reported below is one TCR beta chain. The antigen is not known. V was shortened by 6 bases and J by 8 bases, with 13 bases between the two germline ends. This CDR3 spans 11 amino acids. Germline CDR1 SQVTM, CDR2 ANQGSEA. This sample was included in a study of CD8 T cells in ankylosing spondylitis. Study-wide points: Ankylosing spondylitis blood appeared to carry a characteristic TCR beta motif of fewer than 10 highly homologous variants.

TCRdb re-analysed the 5' RACE reads in MiXCR, keeping a single row per CDR3 protein. Altogether about 400,000 distinct CDR3 sequences are present, around 22% being singletons, with the ten largest covering about a sixth. The clonotype comes from a male donor with ankylosing spondylitis. Sequencing used blood, either unsorted or a sorted T cell fraction (not recorded which). The V gene is TRBV29-1, the J gene TRBJ1-1, with D unresolved. The CDR3 protein is CSVRHGQEAFF. The CDR3 nucleotides read TGCAGCGTAAGACACGGTCAAGAAGCTTTCTTT.